This section outlines one TCR beta chain sequence together with its context. Its antigen is as yet unknown. The CDR3 is 12 amino acids. V lost 0 bases and J 16 bases, leaving 13 bases between the germline ends. Germline V lookup: CDR1 MNHEY, CDR2 SVGAGI. The data originate from a study of cytomegalovirus exposure and HLA in healthy donors. Findings of the study overall: Roughly uniform sequencing depth across donors was assumed, possibly incorrectly.

Primers: 60 Vbeta forward and 13 Jbeta reverse. Profiled with immunoSEQ multiplex PCR; TCRdb holds only in-frame clones, not every one. The sample has some 150,000 clones, almost 85% seen once. The origin of this receptor is a man aged 18 to 29 in good health and CMV-seropositive. The sequenced sample was PBMCs. The chain has TRBV6-5 and TRBJ2-1, with D possibly TRBD2 on 6 matching bases. The CDR3 DNA reads TGTGCCAGCAGTTACTCAACACGGGGGTTCTTCTTC. Its protein is CASSYSTRGFFF.